This TCR beta chain was documented in a study of early T cells in non-severe SARS-CoV-2 infection. CDR3 length: 14 residues. Trimming stripped 0 bases from V and 7 bases from J, with 12 bases between. Looked up from germline, CDR1 is GTSNPN and CDR2 is SVGIG (reference sequence). Tagging with unique molecular identifiers was applied to individual cDNA molecules. TCRdb reprocessed the 5' RACE reads with MiXCR, giving one entry per CDR3 protein. Among 70,000 to 95,000 distinct CDR3 sequences listed, over 8.5% were seen once. J is TRBJ1-4 and V is TRBV30; possible D gene TRBD1, 5 bases. The clonotype was recovered from an adult who was a healthcare worker with PCR-confirmed SARS-CoV-2 infection or an uninfected control (not recorded which). Sequencing input: whole blood. The DNA for the CDR3 is TGTGCCTGGAGTGTGCAGGGTGTAGGTGAAAAACTGTTTTTT. It translates to CAWSVQGVGEKLFF.